These T cell receptor beta chains were read from a single sample in a study of T-cell reconstitution after alpha-beta-depleted transplantation in children. TCRdb re-called the PCR reads through MiXCR, storing one row per CDR3 protein. The table records just over 950,000 distinct CDR3 sequences, about 29% of them present only once. This specimen consisted of PBMCs, mostly from graft donor cells, obtained 360 days after TCRalphabeta/CD19-depleted stem cell transplant. Receptor source: a boy less than two years old who had a stem cell transplant for SCID, so the T cells may come from the graft donor. Each CDR3 is given with its conserved first and last residue. The D gene is left open where the match is weak. Clone size is shown for a subset of rows, as once, few, many or a class of expanded clone.

clone_size	d_call	j_call	v_call	cdr3_aa	cdr3_nt
NA	TRBD1	TRBJ1-6	TRBV7-9	CASRPTGTVNSPLHF	TGTGCCAGCAGGCCGACCGGGACAGTCAATTCACCCCTCCACTTT
NA	NA	TRBJ1-2	TRBV20-1	CSARFGRGYGYTF	TGCAGTGCTAGGTTCGGGAGGGGCTATGGCTACACCTTC
NA	NA	TRBJ1-3	TRBV9	CASGPGASSGNTIYF	TGTGCCAGCGGACCAGGGGCCAGCTCTGGAAACACCATATATTTT
NA	NA	TRBJ2-1	TRBV24-1	CATSDWGEYNEQFF	TGTGCCACCAGTGATTGGGGAGAATACAATGAGCAGTTCTTC
NA	NA	TRBJ1-3	TRBV11-2	CASSRGGTHSGNTIYF	TGTGCCAGCAGCCGGGGTGGGACCCACTCTGGAAACACCATATATTTT
few	TRBD1	TRBJ1-6	TRBV6-5	CASSYGGGQGDNSPLHF	TGTGCCAGCAGTTACGGCGGGGGACAGGGGGACAATTCACCCCTCCACTTT
NA	NA	TRBJ2-3	TRBV15	CATSKNPIDTQYF	TGTGCCACCAGCAAAAATCCTATAGATACGCAGTATTTT
NA	NA	TRBJ1-2	TRBV9	CASSVGATNYGYTF	TGTGCCAGCAGCGTAGGGGCGACTAACTATGGCTACACCTTC
few	NA	TRBJ2-3	TRBV28	CASSPPGGFTDTQYF	TGTGCCAGCAGTCCCCCCGGAGGTTTCACAGATACGCAGTATTTT
few	NA	TRBJ1-4	TRBV9	CASSVGTVDEKLFF	TGTGCCAGCAGCGTAGGGACAGTAGATGAAAAACTGTTTTTT
NA	TRBD2	TRBJ2-7	TRBV29-1	CSVRTGGDAILLTNEQYF	TGCAGCGTCCGAACTGGGGGGGACGCTATCCTCCTTACGAACGAGCAGTACTTC
NA	NA	TRBJ1-3	TRBV12-3/TRBV12-4	CASIPTGSGNTIYF	TGTGCCAGCATTCCGACGGGCAGCGGAAACACCATATATTTT
NA	TRBD2	TRBJ2-2	TRBV25-1	CASQTTSGGTNTGELFF	TGTGCCAGCCAAACGACTAGCGGGGGGACGAACACCGGGGAGCTGTTTTTT
NA	NA	TRBJ2-5	TRBV10-3	CAISVREETQYF	TGTGCCATCAGTGTACGAGAAGAGACCCAGTACTTC
NA	NA	TRBJ1-1	TRBV12-3/TRBV12-4	CASTLGGVRKAFF	TGTGCCAGCACCTTAGGAGGGGTGAGGAAAGCTTTCTTT
NA	NA	TRBJ2-1	TRBV10-3	CAISEGGALNEQFF	TGTGCCATCAGTGAAGGGGGGGCCTTGAATGAGCAGTTCTTC
NA	TRBD1	TRBJ1-4	TRBV20-1	CSATGGGNEKLFF	TGCAGCGCTACAGGGGGGGGTAATGAAAAACTGTTTTTT
NA	TRBD1	TRBJ2-1	TRBV6-5	CASSWTGTVVNEQFF	TGTGCCAGCAGTTGGACAGGGACGGTAGTCAATGAGCAGTTCTTC
NA	TRBD2	TRBJ2-2	TRBV9	CASSVASGVDTGELFF	TGTGCCAGCAGCGTAGCTAGCGGGGTGGATACCGGGGAGCTGTTTTTT
few	NA	TRBJ2-1	TRBV5-1	CASSLEYRYNEQFF	TGCGCCAGCAGCTTGGAGTACAGGTACAATGAGCAGTTCTTC
NA	TRBD2	TRBJ2-3	TRBV7-4	CASSLEFLAGGGNTQYF	TGTGCCAGCAGCTTGGAATTCCTAGCGGGGGGCGGGAATACGCAGTATTTT
NA	NA	TRBJ2-2	TRBV7-2	CASSPRGRGWTGELFF	TGTGCCAGCAGCCCAAGGGGGCGGGGATGGACCGGGGAGCTGTTTTTT
few	NA	TRBJ2-1	TRBV30	CAWSVGTGQFF	TGTGCCTGGAGTGTAGGGACGGGGCAGTTCTTC
few	NA	TRBJ2-1	TRBV29-1	CSVEDLGEQFF	TGCAGCGTTGAAGATTTGGGTGAGCAGTTCTTC
NA	NA	TRBJ1-2	TRBV18	CASSPSGQLLTYGYTF	TGTGCCAGCTCACCATCTGGACAGCTACTGACTTATGGCTACACCTTC
NA	NA	TRBJ1-1	TRBV20-1	CSLLPKDRAFF	TGCAGCCTGTTACCCAAGGACAGAGCTTTCTTT
NA	NA	TRBJ1-5	TRBV3-1	CASSQERAGRPQHF	TGTGCCAGCAGCCAAGAAAGGGCAGGGAGGCCCCAGCATTTT
few	TRBD2	TRBJ2-1	TRBV20-1	CSARGAGGHYEQFF	TGCAGTGCTAGAGGAGCGGGGGGCCACTATGAGCAGTTCTTC
NA	NA	TRBJ2-7	TRBV11-2	CASSLGRARQYF	TGTGCCAGCAGCCTAGGGCGCGCAAGGCAGTACTTC
NA	NA	TRBJ2-7	TRBV10-3	CAIRAGGKVNEQYF	TGTGCCATCAGGGCCGGGGGCAAAGTGAACGAGCAGTACTTC
few	NA	TRBJ1-4	TRBV6-1	CASSEMWGGSNEKLFF	TGTGCCAGCAGTGAAATGTGGGGCGGATCTAATGAAAAACTGTTTTTT
NA	NA	TRBJ2-1	TRBV4-1	CASSQDPQVNSYNEQFF	TGCGCCAGCAGCCAAGATCCCCAGGTTAACTCCTACAATGAGCAGTTCTTC
NA	TRBD2	TRBJ2-1	TRBV20-1	CSAREGRGYNEQFF	TGCAGTGCTAGGGAGGGGAGGGGTTACAATGAGCAGTTCTTC
NA	TRBD1	TRBJ2-4	TRBV20-1	CSASPGTVSTNIQYF	TGCAGTGCTAGCCCCGGGACAGTGAGCACAAACATTCAGTACTTC
NA	NA	TRBJ2-7	TRBV7-9	CASSRENQKGSEQYF	TGTGCCAGCAGCCGGGAAAACCAAAAAGGCTCAGAGCAGTACTTC
many	NA	TRBJ2-5	TRBV21-1	CASSKLRPGKHQETQYF	TGTGCCAGCAGCAAACTTAGACCAGGGAAGCACCAAGAGACCCAGTACTTC
many	NA	TRBJ2-1	TRBV9	CASSVGGVYNEQFF	TGTGCCAGCAGCGTAGGGGGGGTATACAATGAGCAGTTCTTC